The 26 T cell receptor beta chains below come from one sample, sequenced in a study of pediatric ulcerative colitis. Some clones are missing from TCRdb's copy, which holds only in-frame ones; the method was immunoSEQ multiplex PCR. The data show 12,000 to 15,000 clones, with 75% to 90% seen just once and roughly 0.98% held by the top ten. The sequenced material came from blood. These receptors were taken from a boy between 10 and 17 years old with moderate ulcerative colitis.

V is TRBV5-4 and J is TRBJ1-6; 9 nucleotides match TRBD1. Per the germline V gene, CDR1 is SGHNT and CDR2 is YYREEE (reference sequence). V shed 0 bases and J 0 bases; nucleotides not matched to a gene: 7. The CDR3 loop spans 19 amino acids. Here the CDR3 reads CASSLGGQGGVSYNSPLHF. DNA of the CDR3: TGTGCCAGCAGCTTGGGGGGACAGGGAGGGGTCTCCTATAATTCACCCCTCCACTTT.

In nucleotides, the CDR3 is TGTGCCAGCAGTTTAACTAGCGGGGGGGGCTTTCAGACCCAGTACTTC. Translating gives CASSLTSGGGFQTQYF. The chain joins TRBV27 to TRBJ2-5, with 13 bases identical to TRBD2. Germline V gives CDR1 MNHEY, CDR2 SMNVEV (reference sequence). The ends lost 2 bases at V and 6 bases at J; junction bases unmatched: 6. The length of the CDR3 is 16 residues.

This chain links TRBV27 with TRBJ2-2; 8 bases agree with TRBD2. J was trimmed by 6 bases and V by 3 bases; bases with no gene match: 6. This CDR3 has 15 amino acids. Germline loops: CDR1 MNHEY, CDR2 SMNVEV (reference sequence). CDR3 sequence: CASSLGTRMAGELFF. CDR3 DNA sequence: TGTGCCAGCAGTTTGGGGACTAGGATGGCCGGGGAGCTGTTTTTT.

The rearrangement uses TRBV6-1 and TRBJ1-1; TRBD1 might be the D (6 bases). Germline CDR1 MNHNS, CDR2 SASEGT. With 3 bases removed from V and 0 bases from J, the gap between germline ends came to 11 bases. This CDR3 has 15 residues. CDR3 region: CASSEGAGMNTEAFF. DNA of the CDR3: TGTGCCAGCAGTGAGGGGGCAGGAATGAACACTGAAGCTTTCTTT.

This sequence joins TRBV19 and TRBJ1-2, with no clear D. Trimming stripped 6 bases from V and 0 bases from J, with 8 bases between. CDR3 length: 13 amino acids. The germline V gene has CDR1 LNHDA and CDR2 SQIVND (reference sequence). The CDR3 nucleotides are TGTGCCAGTAGGATTGGCACTAACTATGGCTACACCTTC. Encoded protein: CASRIGTNYGYTF.

V is TRBV10-3 and J is TRBJ2-2, with 8 bases matching TRBD1. Germline V lookup: CDR1 ENHRY, CDR2 SYGVKD. This CDR3 spans 17 amino acids. Trimming removed 5 bases from V and 2 bases from J; junction bases left unmatched: 10. The CDR3 reads CAISIRQGLTNTGELFF. As DNA, the CDR3 is TGTGCCATCAGTATTCGACAGGGGTTAACTAACACCGGGGAGCTGTTTTTT.

This chain uses TRBV11-3 with TRBJ2-2; the D call may be TRBD1 or TRBD2 (5 bases each). The germline CDR1 and CDR2 sequences are SGHNT and YENEEA. Trimming shortened V by 1 base and J by 4 bases, and 16 bases separated the two germline ends. The CDR3 has 17 amino acids. The CDR3 is CASSLGGAPGVTGELFF. Here the CDR3 DNA reads TGTGCCAGCAGCTTAGGAGGGGCCCCCGGTGTCACCGGGGAGCTGTTTTTT. The entire variable domain, with the rest obtained from reference TRBV11-3 and TRBJ2-2, is as follows: EAGVVQSPRYKIIEKKQPVAFWCNPISGHNTLYWYLQNLGQGPELLIRYENEEAVDDSQLPKDRFSAERLKGVDSTLKIQPAELGDSAVYLCASSLGGAPGVTGELFFGEGSRLTVL.

V and J are TRBV6-5 and TRBJ2-1; maybe TRBD2 (5 bases). V gave up 1 base and J gave up 6 bases, with 13 bases separating them. CDR3 length: 15 amino acids. Germline CDR1 MNHEY, CDR2 SVGAGI. The CDR3 is CASSYWIGGSNEQFF. The CDR3 nucleotides read TGTGCCAGCAGTTACTGGATAGGTGGGAGCAATGAGCAGTTCTTC.

V usage is TRBV6-4 and J usage is TRBJ1-2; a possible D gene is TRBD1 (6 bases). This CDR3 region has 15 residues. Germline values: CDR1 MRHNA, CDR2 SNTAGT. Trimming stripped 6 bases from V and 5 bases from J, with 19 bases between. CDR3 nucleotide sequence: TGTGCCAGCAGACCTGCGACAGGCGAATCGTATGGCTACACCTTC. This gives the protein CASRPATGESYGYTF.

With regard to this clone: An end of the junction differs from the germline gene, which may be a read error. This rearrangement joins TRBV7-7 to TRBJ2-1, with 7 positions matching TRBD2. The CDR3 totals 13 residues. From germline, CDR1 is SSHAT and CDR2 FNYEAQ (reference sequence). CDR3 sequence: CASSPGTNYEQFF. The CDR3 region has the DNA TGTGCTAGCAGCCCTGGGACTAATTATGAGCAGTTCTTC. The variable domain in full, completed from reference TRBV7-7 and TRBJ2-1, reads GAGVSQSPRYKVTKRGQDVTLRCDPISSHATLYWYQQALGQGPEFLTYFNYEAQPDKSGLPSDRFSAERPEGSISTLTIQRTEQRDSAMYRCASSPGTNYEQFFGPGTRLTVL.

This clone was observed once. Here the CDR3 DNA reads TGTGCCACCACTAGCGGGGGGGCTCCTATCTCAGATACGCAGTATTTT. It encodes CATTSGGAPISDTQYF. The rearrangement links TRBV19 to TRBJ2-3; 13 nucleotides line up with TRBD2. This CDR3 comprises 16 residues. The ends lost 10 bases at V and 4 bases at J; junction bases unmatched: 11. Germline V gene lookup returns CDR1 LNHDA and CDR2 SQIVND (reference sequence).

This clone occurred a few times. The J gene is TRBJ1-6, the V gene TRBV29-1, with D possibly TRBD1 on 5 matching bases. CDR3 length equals 14 residues. Deletions cut 5 bases from V and 8 bases from J, with 16 bases between. Germline V gene data show CDR1 as SQVTM and CDR2 as ANQGSEA. CDR3 nucleotide sequence: TGCAGCGTTCCTTCGACAGAGACGGATTCACCCCTCCACTTT. It translates to CSVPSTETDSPLHF.

This clone was detected only once. J is TRBJ1-4 and V is TRBV4-3, with 8 positions matching TRBD1. The germline V gene has CDR1 LGHNA and CDR2 YSLEER. J lost 5 bases, V lost 3 bases, and 2 bases had no gene match. CDR3 length: 14 residues. The CDR3 reads CASSQGQENEKLFF. In DNA form, the CDR3 reads TGCGCCAGCAGCCAGGGACAGGAGAATGAAAAACTGTTTTTT.

The chain employs TRBV28 and TRBJ2-7; the match to TRBD2 covers 11 bases. Germline lookup yields CDR1 MDHEN and CDR2 SYDVKM. With V trimmed by 3 bases and J by 0 bases, 10 bases remained unmatched. The CDR3 extends over 18 amino acids. Written as DNA, the CDR3 is TGTGCCAGCAGTTTTTCTCTAGCGGGGGGCCTTTCCTCCTACGAGCAGTACTTC. Translation: CASSFSLAGGLSSYEQYF.

The chain is built from TRBV6-6 and TRBJ1-5; 8 bases are shared with TRBD1. The trim removed 3 bases at V and 4 bases at J, leaving 5 bases unmatched. CDR3 size: 15 residues. Germline-derived CDR1 and CDR2 are MNHNY and SVGAGI (reference sequence). CDR3 in amino acids: CASSYTGQVNQPQHF. CDR3 DNA: TGTGCCAGCAGTTATACGGGACAGGTAAATCAGCCCCAGCATTTT.

This clone was observed a single time. This chain joins TRBV11-3 and TRBJ2-7, with 10 bases lining up with TRBD2. CDR3 length: 15 amino acids. Germline V gene sequence: CDR1 SGHNT, CDR2 YENEEA. J lost 0 bases, V lost 3 bases, and 2 bases had no gene match. The CDR3 DNA is TGTGCCAGCAGCTTGGGACTAGCGAGCTCCTACGAGCAGTACTTC. Protein: CASSLGLASSYEQYF.

The chain joins TRBV7-9 to TRBJ1-5; the D gene is possibly TRBD1 (5 bases). With 3 bases removed from V and 4 bases from J, the gap between germline ends came to 25 bases. The CDR3 is 19 amino acids. CDR1 SEHNR and CDR2 FQNEAQ come from the germline V gene (reference sequence). The CDR3 coding sequence is TGTGCCAGCAGCTTTTATTTTTATTTGGGGCAAGGAAGAAATCAGCCCCAGCATTTT. This encodes CASSFYFYLGQGRNQPQHF.

The J gene is TRBJ1-1, the V gene TRBV11-2; TRBD1 is a possible D gene (5 bases). Germline lookup yields CDR1 SGHAT and CDR2 FQNNGV. Trimming took off 6 bases at V and 2 bases at J, with 16 bases between the two ends. This CDR3 is 15 amino acids long. CDR3 residues: CASRTTTGVNTEAFF. The CDR3 coding sequence is TGTGCCAGCAGGACAACAACAGGAGTTAACACTGAAGCTTTCTTT.

The V gene is TRBV6-5, the J gene TRBJ2-7; D is possibly TRBD2 (6 bases). Per the germline V gene, CDR1 is MNHEY and CDR2 is SVGAGI. Trimming pared 7 bases from V and 0 bases from J, leaving 16 bases between. The CDR3 consists of 15 residues. DNA of the CDR3: TGTGCCAGCACCCCTCTAGCGTACAGCTCCTACGAGCAGTACTTC. Translation gives CASTPLAYSSYEQYF.

The chain carries TRBV4-3 and TRBJ2-4; maybe TRBD1 (6 bases). The germline V and J ends were trimmed by 3 bases and 4 bases, with 10 bases remaining between them. CDR3 size: 14 residues. In germline, CDR1 is LGHNA, CDR2 YSLEER. CDR3 bases: TGCGCCAGCAGCCAGGGACATCCGAAAAACATTCAGTACTTC. Residues: CASSQGHPKNIQYF.

The V and J genes are TRBV7-9 and TRBJ1-1, with 8 positions matching TRBD1. Germline V CDR1 and CDR2: SEHNR, FQNEAQ (reference sequence). Losses at the gene ends were 4 bases for V and 5 bases for J; bases not matched to a gene: 6. This CDR3 is 14 amino acids long. The chain's CDR3 is CASSSGQGVTEAFF. DNA for the CDR3: TGTGCCAGCAGCTCCGGACAGGGCGTTACTGAAGCTTTCTTT.

V usage is TRBV7-9 and J usage is TRBJ2-2, with D possibly being TRBD1 (5 bases). The CDR3 sequence is 14 residues long. Trimming shortened V by 0 bases and J by 8 bases, and 10 bases separated the two germline ends. CDR1 SEHNR and CDR2 FQNEAQ come from the germline V gene (reference sequence). CDR3 sequence (DNA): TGTGCCAGCAGCTTAGCCCCCAACAGGGGGGAGCTGTTTTTT. Protein sequence: CASSLAPNRGELFF.

The genes are TRBV5-5 and TRBJ2-5; the D call may be TRBD1 or TRBD2 (5 bases each). CDR3 length: 14 amino acids. Trimming stripped 3 bases from V and 1 base from J, with 10 bases between. Germline V gives CDR1 SGHKS, CDR2 YYEKEE (reference sequence). The DNA of the CDR3 is TGTGCCAGCAGCTGGGGACCTAGCCAAGAGACCCAGTACTTC. Protein sequence: CASSWGPSQETQYF.

V gene TRBV7-2 combines with J gene TRBJ2-5; D is uncertain. The CDR3 is 13 amino acids. Trimming took 3 bases from V and 1 from J, leaving 6 bases between them. The germline CDR1 and CDR2 sequences are SGHTA and FQGNSA. The DNA of the CDR3 is TGTGCCAGCAGCTTCCGGGTCCAAGAGACCCAGTACTTC. Protein product: CASSFRVQETQYF.

The chain couples TRBV28 to TRBJ1-5; no clear D gene. Between the trimmed V and J ends, which lost 5 bases and 4 bases, there was a span of 15 bases. The germline V gene encodes CDR1 MDHEN and CDR2 SYDVKM. There are 15 residues in the CDR3. This CDR3 is CASSPAPAENQPQHF. As DNA, the CDR3 is TGTGCCAGCAGTCCAGCGCCGGCAGAGAATCAGCCCCAGCATTTT.

The chain has TRBV7-9 and TRBJ2-7; D is ambiguous. CDR3 length: 11 amino acids. Germline CDR1 is SEHNR and CDR2 is FQNEAQ (reference sequence). Trimming took off 6 bases at V and 2 bases at J, with 5 bases between the two ends. CDR3 DNA: TGTGCCAGCAGTTCCGCCTACGAGCAGTACTTC. This gives the protein CASSSAYEQYF.